These 32 T cell receptor beta chains were all obtained from the same sample, sequenced in a study of T-cell reconstitution after alpha-beta-depleted transplantation in children. It was with unique molecular identifiers that the TCRbeta library was prepared. TCRdb re-called the PCR reads with MiXCR, one entry per CDR3 protein. Of approximately 650,000 distinct CDR3 sequences in the sample, under 15% were seen once. The source was PBMCs, collected before TCRalphabeta/CD19-depleted stem cell transplant. The receptors stem from a girl between 2 and 10 years old with congenital amegakaryocytic thrombocytopenia, due to receive a stem cell transplant.

This clonotype was seen at least ten times. CDR3 sequence: CASSFQGTEEYF. The CDR3 nucleotides read TGTGCCAGCAGCTTCCAGGGGACAGAGGAGTATTTT. V gene TRBV7-9 combines with J gene TRBJ2-3; 7 bases map to TRBD1. The CDR3 has 12 residues. Germline CDR1 SEHNR, CDR2 FQNEAQ (reference sequence). The ends lost 3 bases at V and 13 bases at J; junction bases unmatched: 7. Filled out from reference TRBV7-9 and TRBJ2-3, the complete variable domain reads DTGVSQNPRHKITKRGQNVTFRCDPISEHNRLYWYRQTLGQGPEFLTYFQNEAQLEKSRLLSDRFSAERPKGSFSTLEIQRTEQGDSAMYLCASSFQGTEEYFGPGTRLTVL.

This clonotype was detected only a few times. CDR3 in amino acids: CASSLVSGDQTFRFF. In nucleotides, the CDR3 is TGCGCCAGCAGCTTGGTTTCGGGTGACCAAACGTTCCGGTTCTTC. This chain links TRBV5-1 with TRBJ2-1; D remains unclear. V shed 0 bases and J shed 15 bases, with 22 bases lying between them. This CDR3 is built from 15 residues. Germline CDR1 reads SGHRS; CDR2 reads YFSETQ.

The sample holds a few counts of this clonotype. The chain employs TRBV18 and TRBJ1-1; 11 bases are a match to TRBD1. The germline V gene has CDR1 KGHSH and CDR2 LQKENI. The trim removed 1 base at V and 11 bases at J, leaving 9 bases unmatched. The CDR3 extends over 15 amino acids. CDR3 in amino acids: CASSPQDRGRGAAFF. In DNA form, the CDR3 reads TGTGCCAGCTCACCACAGGACAGGGGGCGCGGCGCGGCTTTCTTT.

V gene TRBV5-1 combines with J gene TRBJ2-2; D gene unclear. Germline V gene lookup returns CDR1 SGHRS and CDR2 YFSETQ. The germline V and J ends were trimmed by 2 bases and 2 bases, with 13 bases remaining between them. The CDR3 consists of 16 residues. The CDR3 DNA reads TGCGCCAGCAGCTTTATAAGTGGTCCCAACACCGGGGAGCTGTTTTTT. This codes for CASSFISGPNTGELFF.

This clonotype showed up just a few times. The chain employs TRBV7-9 and TRBJ2-1, with 7 bases matching TRBD2. The V and J ends lost 1 base and 5 bases, in that order; junction bases with no gene match: 8. The CDR3 has 16 residues. The V gene's germline CDR1 is SEHNR and CDR2 FQNEAQ (reference sequence). CDR3 loop: CASSLVALAPNNEQFF. The CDR3 DNA follows: TGTGCCAGCAGCTTAGTTGCACTAGCGCCCAACAATGAGCAGTTCTTC.

This clonotype was observed a few times. The V gene is TRBV12-3 or TRBV12-4, the J gene TRBJ2-7; 10 nucleotides match TRBD1. V shed 8 bases, J shed 2 bases, and the junction held 6 bases outside the gene matches. The CDR3 is made up of 14 amino acids. The CDR3 sequence is CASGLGQGPYEQYF. CDR3 sequence (DNA): TGTGCCAGCGGGCTGGGACAGGGGCCCTACGAGCAGTACTTC.

This clonotype was recorded many times. The rearrangement links TRBV29-1 to TRBJ2-3, with TRBD2 as a possible D gene (5 bases). Germline V lookup: CDR1 SQVTM, CDR2 ANQGSEA. This CDR3 has 16 residues. V was clipped by 4 bases and J by 2 bases, with 19 bases between them. CDR3 loop: CSVGTLDGRATDTQYF. The CDR3 bases are TGCAGCGTTGGAACCCTGGACGGGCGGGCCACAGATACGCAGTATTTT.

The J gene is TRBJ1-1, the V gene TRBV7-2; possibly TRBD1 for D (5 bases). CDR3 length equals 15 residues. Germline values: CDR1 SGHTA, CDR2 FQGNSA. The germline V and J ends were trimmed by 5 bases and 1 base, with 14 bases remaining between them. The CDR3 bases are TGTGCCAGCAGCCCCAAGGGACCCACGAACACTGAAGCTTTCTTT. This codes for CASSPKGPTNTEAFF.

This sequence joins TRBV5-1 and TRBJ2-2; 14 bases match TRBD2. This CDR3 is 18 amino acids long. V lost 3 bases and J lost 4; bases outside the gene matches: 8. Germline V gene sequence: CDR1 SGHRS, CDR2 YFSETQ. The CDR3 sequence: CASSSQPGLAGVTGELFF. In nucleotides, the CDR3 is TGCGCCAGCAGCTCACAGCCGGGACTAGCGGGAGTCACCGGGGAGCTGTTTTTT.

The chain has TRBV12-3 or TRBV12-4 and TRBJ2-2, with a possible D match to TRBD2 (5 bases). The CDR3 is 13 amino acids. Trimming stripped 6 bases from V and 5 bases from J, with 10 bases between. CDR3 sequence reads: CASRPGRTGELFF. CDR3 coding DNA: TGTGCCAGCAGACCGGGGAGAACCGGGGAGCTGTTTTTT.

Notes on this clonotype: One base away lies a much larger clone, so this may be a sequencing read error. This likely comes from a read error, as the CDR3 has no conserved phenylalanine or tryptophan at its end. The rearrangement uses TRBV20-1 and TRBJ2-5; tentatively, D is TRBD2 (6 bases). Trimming pared 8 bases from V and 1 base from J, leaving 14 bases between. Per the germline V gene, CDR1 is DFQATT and CDR2 is SNEGSKA (reference sequence). This CDR3 spans 13 amino acids. The CDR3 DNA reads as TGCAGTTTCCTGGAGGGCCTCCAAGAGACCCAGTACTAC. This translates into CSFLEGLQETQYY.

This clonotype showed up just a few times. The chain couples TRBV20-1 to TRBJ2-1; D not certain. The CDR3 consists of 15 residues. Deletions cut 5 bases from V and 4 bases from J, with 18 bases between. Germline CDR1 and CDR2: DFQATT and SNEGSKA (reference sequence). The CDR3 nucleotides read TGCAGTGCTGAAGGCCGAGACGGAAGATACAATGAGCAGTTCTTC. Protein product: CSAEGRDGRYNEQFF.

In its sample, this clonotype was seen a few times. This rearrangement joins TRBV6-5 to TRBJ2-2; D gene ambiguous. V was shortened by 3 bases and J by 7 bases, with 9 bases between the two germline ends. The CDR3 runs to 13 residues. Germline V gene sequence: CDR1 MNHEY, CDR2 SVGAGI. The CDR3: CASSYVGIGELFF. CDR3 DNA sequence: TGTGCCAGCAGTTATGTGGGTATCGGGGAGCTGTTTTTT.

The V gene is TRBV11-2, the J gene TRBJ2-3, with a possible D match to TRBD2 (5 bases). CDR1 and CDR2 (germline): SGHAT, FQNNGV. V dropped 3 bases and J dropped 1 base, with 17 bases sitting between them. CDR3 length: 17 residues. The CDR3 region has the DNA TGTGCCAGCAGCTTCACCCTCGGCCAAGCGGGCACAGATACGCAGTATTTT. It specifies CASSFTLGQAGTDTQYF.

This clonotype was recorded many times. The genes are TRBV7-2 and TRBJ2-7; D remains ambiguous. CDR1 and CDR2 from the germline V gene are SGHTA and FQGNSA. CDR3 length equals 13 residues. Trimming took off 4 bases at V and 0 bases at J, with 7 bases between the two ends. The CDR3 coding sequence is TGTGCCAGCAGCTCTATCAGCTCCTACGAGCAGTACTTC. Residues: CASSSISSYEQYF. The full variable domain, with the rest looked up from reference TRBV7-2 and TRBJ2-7, is GAGVSQSPSNKVTEKGKDVELRCDPISGHTALYWYRQSLGQGLEFLIYFQGNSAPDKSGLPSDRFSAERTGGSVSTLTIQRTQQEDSAVYLCASSSISSYEQYFGPGTRLTVT.

The chain uses TRBV5-1 and TRBJ2-1; D call uncertain. The CDR3 totals 14 residues. The V end lost 3 bases, the J end lost 9 bases, and 16 bases lay between the germline ends. Looked up from germline, CDR1 is SGHRS and CDR2 is YFSETQ. CDR3 coding DNA: TGCGCCAGCAGCTCAGGACCCTTAGTGGGTGAGCAGTTCTTC. It translates to CASSSGPLVGEQFF. Filled out from reference TRBV5-1 and TRBJ2-1, the complete variable domain reads KAGVTQTPRYLIKTRGQQVTLSCSPISGHRSVSWYQQTPGQGLQFLFEYFSETQRNKGNFPGRFSGRQFSNSRSEMNVSTLELGDSALYLCASSSGPLVGEQFFGPGTRLTVL.

As DNA, the CDR3 is TGCAGTGCTACCCAGACAGGATCGTATCAGCCCCAGCATTTT. This sequence encodes CSATQTGSYQPQHF. The rearrangement links TRBV20-1 to TRBJ1-5, with D tentatively TRBD1 (6 bases). Trimming left V 4 bases short and J 5 bases short, with 15 bases between. Germline lookup yields CDR1 DFQATT and CDR2 SNEGSKA (reference sequence). There are 14 residues in the CDR3.

The rearrangement links TRBV30 to TRBJ2-1; 8 bases are a match to TRBD1. V shed 3 bases, J shed 3 bases, and the junction held 7 bases outside the gene matches. Germline V CDR1 and CDR2: GTSNPN, SVGIG (reference sequence). CDR3 length: 15 residues. The CDR3 DNA sequence: TGTGCCTGGAGCCTGGACAGGGACAGCTACAATGAGCAGTTCTTC. Its translation is CAWSLDRDSYNEQFF.

This clonotype has a count of ten or more. This chain connects TRBV12-3 or TRBV12-4 to TRBJ1-3, with D tentatively TRBD1 (5 bases). V lost 3 bases to trimming and J lost 7 bases, with 13 bases between them. This CDR3 contains 14 residues. Written as DNA, the CDR3 is TGTGCCAGCAGTTTGGGTCCGGGGCGGAACACCATATATTTT. Translating gives CASSLGPGRNTIYF.

This clonotype was detected many times. V gene TRBV9 combines with J gene TRBJ2-1; 7 positions match TRBD2. The V gene's germline CDR1 is SGDLS and CDR2 YYNGEE. This CDR3 is built from 16 residues. V gave up 0 bases and J gave up 8 bases; unmatched junction bases: 11. DNA for the CDR3: TGTGCCAGCAGCGTAGTCCGGCTAGCGGTACTCGATGAGCAGTTCTTC. Residues: CASSVVRLAVLDEQFF.

This clonotype turned up a few times. This rearrangement joins TRBV5-1 to TRBJ2-7, with D possibly being TRBD1 (6 bases). This CDR3 is built from 15 residues. CDR1 SGHRS and CDR2 YFSETQ come from the germline V gene. V gave up 7 bases and J gave up 2 bases, with 19 bases separating them. This CDR3 is CASATSPDSTYEQYF. The CDR3 region has the DNA TGCGCCAGCGCGACGAGCCCGGACAGCACCTACGAGCAGTACTTC.

This clonotype was observed many times. V is TRBV29-1 and J is TRBJ2-7, with D uncertain. V dropped 6 bases and J dropped 7 bases, with 16 bases sitting between them. The CDR3 is 12 amino acids. Germline CDR1 reads SQVTM; CDR2 reads ANQGSEA. The CDR3 DNA reads TGCAGCGTGATGGCCCCACGAGAAGAGCAGTACTTC. Protein: CSVMAPREEQYF.

The chain combines TRBV20-1 with TRBJ2-1; no clear D. This CDR3 region has 15 residues. CDR1 DFQATT and CDR2 SNEGSKA come from the germline V gene (reference sequence). V was clipped by 2 bases and J by 0 bases, with 11 bases between them. The CDR3 sequence is CSARPTPSSYNEQFF. CDR3 coding DNA: TGCAGTGCTAGACCTACCCCAAGCTCCTACAATGAGCAGTTCTTC.

Points on this clonotype: A much larger clone differs from this one at a single base, so this may be a read error. V usage is TRBV20-1 and J usage is TRBJ2-3; D might be TRBD1 (7 bases). The CDR3 totals 14 residues. Germline V gene sequence: CDR1 DFQATT, CDR2 SNEGSKA (reference sequence). In DNA form, the CDR3 reads TGCAGTGCTAGTCGACAGGGCTCGGGAGATACGCTGTATTTT. Its protein product is CSASRQGSGDTLYF.

A few counts support this clonotype. V gene TRBV7-9 combines with J gene TRBJ1-2; TRBD1 aligns across 8 bases. The germline V gene has CDR1 SEHNR and CDR2 FQNEAQ (reference sequence). V lost 5 bases to trimming and J lost 0 bases; unmatched junction nucleotides: 8. There are 16 residues in the CDR3. The CDR3 sequence: CASSQGQGGPNYGYTF. Written as DNA, the CDR3 is TGTGCCAGCAGCCAAGGACAGGGAGGGCCTAACTATGGCTACACCTTC.

This clonotype was seen at least ten times. The genes are TRBV20-1 and TRBJ2-3; D might be TRBD2 (6 bases). This CDR3 contains 12 residues. The germline V and J ends were trimmed by 8 bases and 10 bases, with 19 bases remaining between them. The germline V gene encodes CDR1 DFQATT and CDR2 SNEGSKA (reference sequence). The CDR3 loop reads CSMREGGMPQYF. In DNA form, the CDR3 reads TGCAGTATGCGTGAGGGCGGGATGCCGCAGTATTTT.

This rearrangement joins TRBV2 to TRBJ2-7; 7 positions agree with TRBD1. The V gene's germline CDR1 is SNHLY and CDR2 FYNNEI. The trim removed 6 bases at V and 1 base at J, leaving 6 bases unmatched. The CDR3 extends over 14 amino acids. CDR3 nucleotide sequence: TGTGCCAGCAGGGATCCGGGACAGTCCTACGAGCAGTACTTC. Its protein is CASRDPGQSYEQYF.

This clonotype was detected ten times or more. The genes are TRBV29-1 and TRBJ2-5; D gene unclear. Trimming stripped 4 bases from V and 1 base from J, with 16 bases between. Germline assignment: CDR1 SQVTM and CDR2 ANQGSEA. The CDR3 is 15 residues long. DNA of the CDR3: TGCAGCGTTGGGGAACCGGGCCCGACCCAAGAGACCCAGTACTTC. It encodes CSVGEPGPTQETQYF.

The chain joins TRBV3-1 to TRBJ2-5; D not resolved. This CDR3 spans 15 amino acids. V shed 0 bases and J shed 5 bases, with 13 bases lying between them. Germline CDR1 LGHDT, CDR2 YNNKEL (reference sequence). This CDR3 is CASSQDSGPLETQYF. CDR3 bases: TGTGCCAGCAGCCAAGATTCGGGCCCGCTGGAGACCCAGTACTTC.

This chain joins TRBV20-1 and TRBJ2-3, with 7 bases aligning to TRBD2. The CDR3 has 12 amino acids. The germline CDR1 and CDR2 sequences are DFQATT and SNEGSKA (reference sequence). CDR3 loop: CSGGLQKDTQYF. The CDR3 DNA is TGCAGCGGGGGACTACAAAAAGATACGCAGTATTTT.

The CDR3, as DNA: TGCAGCGTTGTTCCAGAGAACACCGGGGAGCTGTTTTTT. Translated, it gives CSVVPENTGELFF. The chain carries TRBV29-1 and TRBJ2-2; unclear D gene. The CDR3 sequence is 13 residues long. V was trimmed by 4 bases and J by 1 base, leaving 7 bases between them. The germline CDR1 and CDR2 sequences are SQVTM and ANQGSEA.

In this sample, this clonotype turned up many times. V is TRBV20-1 and J is TRBJ2-6; D unclear. Germline values: CDR1 DFQATT, CDR2 SNEGSKA (reference sequence). V was trimmed by 2 bases and J by 3 bases, leaving 8 bases between them. The CDR3 length is 14 residues. CDR3 DNA sequence: TGCAGTGCTAGATCTGGTGGTGGGGCCAACGTCCTGACTTTC. Protein: CSARSGGGANVLTF.